This record looks at one TCR beta chain sequence and its context. Its specificity is not known. In the PCR, 60 Vbeta and 13 Jbeta primers were used. Repertoires were generated with immunoSEQ multiplex PCR, while TCRdb's copy carries only in-frame clones and drops some. This sample has 160,000 or so clones, with about two thirds found just once. The ends were cut back, 1 base at V and 6 bases at J, with 7 bases in the middle. Per the germline V gene, CDR1 is SEHNR and CDR2 is FQNEAQ (reference sequence). The CDR3 is 13 residues long. The data belong to a study of cytomegalovirus exposure and HLA in healthy donors. Findings and limits, study-wide: Some highly shared sequence variants likely arose as a pipeline artifact. In a later analysis, V- and J-gene trimming of beta chains associated with a DCLRE1C missense variant, replicated independently.

The chain carries TRBV7-9 and TRBJ2-1; no definite D call. This TCR came from a human donor in good health. The specimen was PBMCs. The CDR3 DNA sequence: TGTGCCAGCAGCTTAGTAGTCTCCAATGAGCAGTTCTTC. This gives the protein CASSLVVSNEQFF.